The source of this TCR beta chain is a study of shared clonotypes between healthy human individuals. Positive CCR7 selection of CD45RO-negative cells yielded the naive CD8 cells, and terminally differentiated effector memory CD45RA+ cells were excluded. Generated by immunoSEQ multiplex PCR, the TCRdb table keeps only in-frame clones and is missing some. The sample yields about 2 million clones, about 95% seen once. The CDR3 consists of 17 residues. The V gene lost 5 bases and the J gene lost 7 bases, with 23 bases spanning the gap. CDR1 is MDHEN and CDR2 is SYDVKM in the germline V gene. The sequence was obtained from a young man in good health. The rearrangement joins TRBV28 to TRBJ1-4; possibly TRBD1 for D (6 bases). The sequenced sample consisted of naive CD8+ T cells sorted from blood. The chain's CDR3 is CASSHVHRDIGIEKLFF. The CDR3 nucleotides read TGTGCCAGCAGTCACGTCCACCGGGACATAGGTATTGAAAAACTGTTTTTT.